This passage covers 26 T cell receptor beta chains from one sample sequenced in a study of T cell responses to AZD1222 COVID-19 vaccine. Sequencing was performed with immunoSEQ multiplex PCR; in TCRdb, only in-frame clones are kept and a portion is missing. The sample lists 95,000 to 100,000 clones, more than 70% occurring once. The material was peripheral blood, obtained on day 0 of AZD1222 vaccination. The receptors were sampled from an adult in good health.

The chain employs TRBV4-1 and TRBJ1-4, with 8 bases matching TRBD1. V shed 3 bases, J shed 7 bases, and the junction held 7 bases outside the gene matches. Germline loops: CDR1 MGHRA, CDR2 YSYEKL. This CDR3 is built from 15 residues. The CDR3: CASSQGQDLSEKLFF. As DNA, the CDR3 is TGCGCCAGCAGCCAGGGACAGGACCTTAGTGAAAAACTGTTTTTT.

The chain combines TRBV28 with TRBJ1-5; 10 bases align to TRBD1. Germline values: CDR1 MDHEN, CDR2 SYDVKM. The CDR3 has 15 amino acids. Trimming at V came to 7 bases and at J to 2 bases, leaving 5 bases not matched to a gene. The CDR3 loop is CASTRDRGRNQPQHF. The DNA for the CDR3 is TGTGCCAGCACCCGGGACAGGGGACGCAATCAGCCCCAGCATTTT.

The genes are TRBV18 and TRBJ1-2; 8 bases align to TRBD1. The CDR3 spans 14 residues. Trimming took 5 bases from V and 5 from J; bases not matched to a gene: 7. The germline V gene encodes CDR1 KGHSH and CDR2 LQKENI. CDR3 coding DNA: TGTGCCAGCTCATTTGACACAGGGGGATATGGCTACACCTTC. Its protein product is CASSFDTGGYGYTF.

The chain has TRBV28 and TRBJ1-1; D gene unclear. Trimming removed 8 bases from V and 0 bases from J, with 7 bases in between. Germline V gene sequence: CDR1 MDHEN, CDR2 SYDVKM. This CDR3 has 12 amino acids. Here the CDR3 reads CASSQLNTEAFF. The CDR3 nucleotides are TGTGCCAGCTCACAACTGAACACTGAAGCTTTCTTT.

The chain links TRBV9 to TRBJ1-6; D might be TRBD1 (5 bases). The CDR3 totals 15 residues. V lost 4 bases and J lost 7, with 15 bases in between. Germline assignment: CDR1 SGDLS and CDR2 YYNGEE. The CDR3 protein is CASSLDGTENSPLHF. For the CDR3, the DNA is TGTGCCAGCAGCCTCGACGGGACGGAGAATTCACCCCTCCACTTT. Looking up the rest from reference TRBV9 and TRBJ1-6 gives the full variable domain: DSGVTQTPKHLITATGQRVTLRCSPRSGDLSVYWYQQSLDQGLQFLIQYYNGEERAKGNILERFSAQQFPDLHSELNLSSLELGDSALYFCASSLDGTENSPLHFGNGTRLTVT.

The chain employs TRBV30 and TRBJ1-1; TRBD1 is a possible D gene (6 bases). CDR1 GTSNPN and CDR2 SVGIG come from the germline V gene (reference sequence). V was trimmed by 3 bases and J by 4 bases, leaving 12 bases between them. The CDR3 is 13 amino acids. CDR3 residues: CAWSTQGGTEAFF. The CDR3 DNA reads TGTGCCTGGAGCACACAGGGAGGCACTGAAGCTTTCTTT.

This clone has just one count. V gene TRBV7-9 combines with J gene TRBJ2-1; TRBD2 matches 8 bases. CDR1 SEHNR and CDR2 FQNEAQ come from the germline V gene (reference sequence). The CDR3 sequence is 16 residues long. Losses at the gene ends were 0 bases for V and 8 bases for J; bases not matched to a gene: 9. The CDR3 DNA reads as TGTGCCAGCAGCTTAGCTAGCGGGACTATTGTAGATGAGCAGTTCTTC. This codes for CASSLASGTIVDEQFF.

This rearrangement joins TRBV19 to TRBJ2-7; 9 positions agree with TRBD2. The V gene's germline CDR1 is LNHDA and CDR2 SQIVND (reference sequence). Trimming took 6 bases from V and 0 from J; bases not matched to a gene: 3. The CDR3 is made up of 14 amino acids. The CDR3 protein is CASSVAGASYEQYF. The CDR3, as DNA: TGTGCCAGTAGCGTAGCGGGAGCCTCCTACGAGCAGTACTTC. The full variable domain, with the rest looked up from reference TRBV19 and TRBJ2-7, is DGGITQSPKYLFRKEGQNVTLSCEQNLNHDAMYWYRQDPGQGLRLIYYSQIVNDFQKGDIAEGYSVSREKKESFPLTVTSAQKNPTAFYLCASSVAGASYEQYFGPGTRLTVT.

The chain uses TRBV4-3 and TRBJ2-7, with 11 bases aligning to TRBD1. Germline loops: CDR1 LGHNA, CDR2 YSLEER. The ends lost 4 bases at V and 0 bases at J; junction bases unmatched: 11. This CDR3 is built from 18 residues. In nucleotides, the CDR3 is TGCGCCAGCAGCCTCCCGACCCCGGGACAGGGGGTCTCCTACGAGCAGTACTTC. Translation: CASSLPTPGQGVSYEQYF.

This chain links TRBV7-8 with TRBJ2-5; D could derive from TRBD1 or TRBD2 (6 bases each). Deletions cut 8 bases from V and 1 base from J, with 17 bases between. CDR3 size: 15 residues. From germline, CDR1 is SGHVS and CDR2 FQNEAQ. CDR3 coding DNA: TGTGCCAGCGCGACGGGGGCGATCACCCAAGAGACCCAGTACTTC. It specifies CASATGAITQETQYF.

This rearrangement joins TRBV21-1 to TRBJ1-6; the D call TRBD1 from the table was never checked on the DNA. TRBV21-1 is a pseudogene locus. The CDR3 totals 17 residues. The CDR3, as DNA: TGTGCCAGCAGCAAAGCCTACCGACAGGGGGCGAATTCACCCCTCCACTTT. It codes for CASSKAYRQGANSPLHF.

The chain combines TRBV6-1 with TRBJ2-7; tentatively, D is TRBD1 or TRBD2 (5 bases each). CDR1 MNHNS and CDR2 SASEGT come from the germline V gene. V was cut by 2 bases and J by 3 bases, with 11 bases left in between. The CDR3 spans 14 residues. CDR3 region: CASSETGRDYEQYF. For the CDR3, the DNA is TGTGCCAGCAGTGAAACGGGACGGGACTACGAGCAGTACTTC.

The genes are TRBV4-2 and TRBJ2-3; 7 bases align to TRBD2. The V segment lost 3 bases and the J segment 0 bases; nucleotides outside the gene matches: 9. From germline, CDR1 is LGHNA and CDR2 YNFKEQ. This CDR3 contains 17 residues. The CDR3 coding sequence is TGTGCCAGCAGCCAGGAGGCTAGCGGTACTAGCACAGATACGCAGTATTTT. Translating gives CASSQEASGTSTDTQYF.

The chain carries TRBV28 and TRBJ1-5; weak D call: TRBD1 (5 bases). The CDR3 is made up of 15 amino acids. Germline V gene data show CDR1 as MDHEN and CDR2 as SYDVKM. Deletions cut 6 bases from V and 4 bases from J, with 16 bases between. CDR3 bases: TGTGCCAGCAGCCTCCGGGACGGTGTGAATCAGCCCCAGCATTTT. Protein sequence: CASSLRDGVNQPQHF. The full variable domain, with the rest looked up from reference TRBV28 and TRBJ1-5, is DVKVTQSSRYLVKRTGEKVFLECVQDMDHENMFWYRQDPGLGLRLIYFSYDVKMKEKGDIPEGYSVSREKKERFSLILESASTNQTSMYLCASSLRDGVNQPQHFGDGTRLSIL.

The rearrangement joins TRBV10-2 to TRBJ2-1; a possible D gene is TRBD2 (5 bases). The CDR3 length is 11 residues. Germline V gives CDR1 WSHSY, CDR2 SAAADI. Deletions cut 8 bases from V and 10 bases from J, with 12 bases between. The CDR3 nucleotides are TGCGCCAGCGGAACCGGGGTGGAGCAGTTCTTC. This gives the protein CASGTGVEQFF.

The chain recombines TRBV29-1 with TRBJ1-1; the D gene is possibly TRBD1 (5 bases). The CDR3 extends over 14 amino acids. The V and J ends lost 5 bases and 5 bases respectively, with 18 bases between them. Germline assignment: CDR1 SQVTM and CDR2 ANQGSEA. The CDR3 region has the DNA TGCAGCGTTAGCCGGGACGGTGATTCGACTGAAGCTTTCTTT. It yields the protein CSVSRDGDSTEAFF.

This clone has just one count. The rearrangement links TRBV7-9 to TRBJ2-1; D is possibly TRBD2 (6 bases). This CDR3 contains 14 residues. Trimming removed 5 bases from V and 8 bases from J, with 16 bases in between. CDR1 SEHNR and CDR2 FQNEAQ come from the germline V gene (reference sequence). Here the CDR3 DNA reads TGTGCCAGCAGCCCTGGACTAAAGGTCCATGAGCAGTTCTTC. It codes for CASSPGLKVHEQFF.

This sequence joins TRBV27 and TRBJ1-5; no definite D call. CDR1 is MNHEY, CDR2 SMNVEV, per germline (reference sequence). The CDR3 length is 17 residues. The ends were cut back, 5 bases at V and 6 bases at J, with 23 bases in the middle. As DNA, the CDR3 is TGTGCCAGCAGTCCTCGCCGGGAAGAGGGAAGAAGTCAGCCCCAGCATTTT. This gives the protein CASSPRREEGRSQPQHF.

This clone is a singleton in its sample. The V gene is TRBV5-1, the J gene TRBJ2-1, with D perhaps matching TRBD1 (5 bases). This CDR3 has 14 residues. CDR1 is SGHRS, CDR2 YFSETQ, per germline. Trimming removed 0 bases from V and 2 bases from J, with 6 bases in between. As DNA, the CDR3 is TGCGCCAGCAGCTTGGGACAGACCTACAATGAGCAGTTCTTC. Translation gives CASSLGQTYNEQFF.

This clone appeared a single time. V is TRBV5-6 and J is TRBJ1-3; the D gene is possibly TRBD1 (6 bases). The V gene lost 4 bases and the J gene lost 0 bases, with 17 bases spanning the gap. The CDR3 length is 17 residues. Germline V lookup: CDR1 SGHDT, CDR2 YYEEEE. CDR3 residues: CASSHLGRGSSGNTIYF. The CDR3 DNA reads as TGTGCCAGCAGCCACCTCGGAAGGGGGAGCTCTGGAAACACCATATATTTT.

The V and J genes are TRBV7-8 and TRBJ2-2, with 8 bases lining up with TRBD2. Trimming cost V 6 bases and J 7 bases; bases outside gene matches: 16. CDR1 is SGHVS, CDR2 FQNEAQ, per germline. The CDR3 extends over 17 amino acids. CDR3 loop: CASRQSPGSGSGGELFF. The CDR3 coding sequence is TGTGCCAGCAGACAATCTCCCGGGAGCGGGAGTGGCGGGGAGCTGTTTTTT.

The CDR3 is CASSLRTLNTEAFF. CDR3 in DNA: TGTGCCAGCAGTCTACGGACGTTGAACACTGAAGCTTTCTTT. J is TRBJ1-1 and V is TRBV28; D uncertain. V was shortened by 5 bases and J by 0 bases, with 10 bases between the two germline ends. The CDR3 is 14 residues long. CDR1 is MDHEN and CDR2 is SYDVKM in the germline V gene.

This rearrangement joins TRBV6-5 to TRBJ1-6, with D maybe TRBD1 (5 bases). The germline CDR1 and CDR2 sequences are MNHEY and SVGAGI. V was trimmed by 6 bases and J by 7 bases, leaving 16 bases between them. The CDR3 has 15 amino acids. This chain's CDR3 is CASRTSGGANSPLHF. DNA for the CDR3: TGTGCCAGCAGGACAAGCGGTGGGGCGAATTCACCCCTCCACTTT.

This chain connects TRBV7-9 to TRBJ2-7, with 12 bases fitting TRBD1. Per germline, CDR1 SEHNR and CDR2 FQNEAQ (reference sequence). The CDR3 loop spans 15 amino acids. J was trimmed by 6 bases and V by 5 bases; bases with no gene match: 8. CDR3 sequence: CASSGSGTGGVEQYF. The CDR3 coding sequence is TGTGCCAGCAGCGGCTCCGGGACAGGGGGCGTCGAGCAGTACTTC.

J is TRBJ1-5 and V is TRBV28, with 8 bases aligning to TRBD1. V lost 8 bases, J lost 2 bases, and 11 bases stayed unmatched. This CDR3 spans 16 amino acids. CDR1 is MDHEN and CDR2 is SYDVKM in the germline V gene. The DNA of the CDR3 is TGTGCCAGCGGAAAGGACAGGGCCCGGGGCAATCAGCCCCAGCATTTT. Amino acids: CASGKDRARGNQPQHF.

The CDR3 loop reads CASSYREGRTEAFF. DNA of the CDR3: TGTGCCAGCAGCTACAGGGAAGGACGGACTGAAGCTTTCTTT. The J gene is TRBJ1-1, the V gene TRBV27, with D perhaps TRBD1 (6 bases). Germline CDR1 reads MNHEY; CDR2 reads SMNVEV (reference sequence). The CDR3 length is 14 residues. V was pared by 6 bases and J by 5 bases, with 16 bases between.